This T cell receptor beta chain was recorded in a study of blood T cell repertoires in COVID-19. This clone was observed once. Sequencing used immunoSEQ multiplex PCR; TCRdb keeps in-frame clones, though not all of them. This sample has some 200,000 clones, with around 85% found just once. Unmatched junction bases numbered 6, after V lost 7 bases and J lost 4 bases. The CDR3 totals 13 residues. Germline loops: CDR1 LNHDA, CDR2 SQIVND (reference sequence). This clonotype originated in an elderly woman with acute or convalescent COVID-19. Material: peripheral blood. The chain is built from TRBV19 and TRBJ1-1; 7 positions agree with TRBD1. CDR3 sequence reads: CASTRTGFTEAFF. In DNA form, the CDR3 reads TGTGCCAGTACCCGGACAGGTTTCACTGAAGCTTTCTTT. Full variable domain (outside the CDR3, taken from reference TRBV19 and TRBJ1-1): DGGITQSPKYLFRKEGQNVTLSCEQNLNHDAMYWYRQDPGQGLRLIYYSQIVNDFQKGDIAEGYSVSREKKESFPLTVTSAQKNPTAFYLCASTRTGFTEAFFGQGTRLTVV.